This TCR beta chain was captured by sequencing in a study of OX40 agonist ivuxolimab in advanced cancers. For the study at large: Partial responses were recorded for three patients, including one with hepatocellular carcinoma and two with cutaneous melanoma. Findings of the study overall: At 0.1 to 3.0 mg/kg and by week 6, CD4+ and CD8+ T cells in the blood had expanded clonally. Patients who responded partially at 0.1-3.0 mg/kg showed clonal expansion ranking among the lowest. Not determined was the antigen specificity of the expanded peripheral T cells.

The CDR3 totals 14 residues. Germline-derived CDR1 and CDR2 are SGHTA and FQGTGA. About this clone: What it recognizes is unknown. The germline gene is not matched at one end of the junction; a read error may be the cause.

Some clones are missing from TCRdb's copy, which holds only in-frame ones; the method was immunoSEQ multiplex PCR. Of roughly 140,000 clones in the sample, 94% were seen once. The TCR comes from an adult with an advanced solid tumor such as melanoma, head and neck, liver or kidney cancer. The chain recombines TRBV7-3 with TRBJ2-2; D gene ambiguous. The input for sequencing was CD4+ or CD8+ T cells sorted from blood, taken in a trial of the OX40 agonist ivuxolimab. The CDR3 loop is CASSLTGRTGELFF. CDR3 nucleotide sequence: TGTGCCAGCAGTTTAACGGGTAGAACCGGGGAGCTGTTTTTT.